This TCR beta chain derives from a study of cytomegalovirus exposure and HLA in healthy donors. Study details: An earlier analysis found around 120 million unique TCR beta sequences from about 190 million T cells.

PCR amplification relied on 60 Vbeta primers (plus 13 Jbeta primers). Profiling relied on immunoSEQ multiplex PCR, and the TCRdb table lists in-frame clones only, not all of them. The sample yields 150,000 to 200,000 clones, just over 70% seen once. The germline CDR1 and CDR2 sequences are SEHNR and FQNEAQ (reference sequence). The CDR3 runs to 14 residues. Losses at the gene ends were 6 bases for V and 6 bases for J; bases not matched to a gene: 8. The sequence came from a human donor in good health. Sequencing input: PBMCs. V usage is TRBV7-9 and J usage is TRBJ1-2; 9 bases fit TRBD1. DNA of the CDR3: TGTGCCAGCAGTGAACAGGGGGCTTATGATGGCTACACCTTC. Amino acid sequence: CASSEQGAYDGYTF. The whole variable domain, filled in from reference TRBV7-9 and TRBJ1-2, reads DTGVSQNPRHKITKRGQNVTFRCDPISEHNRLYWYRQTLGQGPEFLTYFQNEAQLEKSRLLSDRFSAERPKGSFSTLEIQRTEQGDSAMYLCASSEQGAYDGYTFGSGTRLTVV.